Below, 5 T cell receptor beta chains from the same sample are listed, as sequenced in a study of T cell responses to AZD1222 COVID-19 vaccine. Data came from immunoSEQ multiplex PCR; TCRdb stores just in-frame clones and leaves some out. This table holds about 97,000 clones, approximately 89% found once. Here the sequenced sample was peripheral blood, taken 28 days after the second AZD1222 dose. Source of these receptors: an adult who received the AZD1222 COVID-19 vaccine.

V is TRBV5-1 and J is TRBJ2-1; 9 bases line up with TRBD2. Germline CDR1 reads SGHRS; CDR2 reads YFSETQ. This CDR3 comprises 17 residues. The V and J ends lost 0 bases and 7 bases, in that order; junction bases with no gene match: 11. Here the CDR3 DNA reads TGCGCCAGCAGCTTGGGACCCTTTCGCGGGAGGGCAAATGAGCAGTTCTTC. Amino acids: CASSLGPFRGRANEQFF. The variable domain in full, with the rest retrieved from reference TRBV5-1 and TRBJ2-1, is KAGVTQTPRYLIKTRGQQVTLSCSPISGHRSVSWYQQTPGQGLQFLFEYFSETQRNKGNFPGRFSGRQFSNSRSEMNVSTLELGDSALYLCASSLGPFRGRANEQFFGPGTRLTVL.

V usage is TRBV7-8 and J usage is TRBJ2-7, with D perhaps given as TRBD1 or TRBD2 (6 bases each). This CDR3 is built from 13 residues. V was shortened by 7 bases and J by 0 bases, with 10 bases between the two germline ends. CDR1 SGHVS and CDR2 FQNEAQ come from the germline V gene. The chain's CDR3 is CASTWGASYEQYF. DNA of the CDR3: TGTGCCAGCACCTGGGGGGCCTCCTACGAGCAGTACTTC.

The chain uses TRBV27 and TRBJ2-7, with D possibly TRBD2 on 6 matching bases. The length of the CDR3 is 14 residues. The ends were cut back, 4 bases at V and 6 bases at J, with 16 bases in the middle. Germline V gene sequence: CDR1 MNHEY, CDR2 SMNVEV (reference sequence). CDR3 sequence (DNA): TGTGCCAGCAGTTCTTGGGCAGCGGGTGGCGAGCAGTACTTC. It codes for CASSSWAAGGEQYF.

The chain combines TRBV14 with TRBJ1-2; no firm D call. The germline gives CDR1 SGHDN, CDR2 FVKESK. V was cut by 0 bases and J by 4 bases, with 9 bases left in between. The CDR3 is 14 residues long. The CDR3 DNA reads TGTGCCAGCAGCCAAGAAGAACGGCGCTATGGCTACACCTTC. Its protein is CASSQEERRYGYTF.

The V call is TRBV20-1, the J call TRBJ1-2, with D unclear. The V gene's germline CDR1 is DFQATT and CDR2 SNEGSKA (reference sequence). The CDR3 covers 11 residues. The CDR3, as DNA: TGCAGAGACAAGGTATCCTATGGCTACACCTTC. Translating it yields CRDKVSYGYTF.